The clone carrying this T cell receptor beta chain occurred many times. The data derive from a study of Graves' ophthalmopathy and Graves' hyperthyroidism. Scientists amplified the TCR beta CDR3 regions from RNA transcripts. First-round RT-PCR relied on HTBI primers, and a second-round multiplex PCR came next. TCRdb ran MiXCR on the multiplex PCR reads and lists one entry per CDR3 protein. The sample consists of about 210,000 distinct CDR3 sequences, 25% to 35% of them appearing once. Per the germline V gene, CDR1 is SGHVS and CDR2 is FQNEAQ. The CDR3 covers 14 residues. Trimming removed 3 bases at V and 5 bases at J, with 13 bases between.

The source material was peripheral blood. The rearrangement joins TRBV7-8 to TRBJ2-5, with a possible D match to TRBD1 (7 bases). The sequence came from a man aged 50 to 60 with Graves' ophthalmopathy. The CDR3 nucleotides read TGTGCCAGCAGCTTGGAGGGGGCCTGGGAGACCCAGTACTTC. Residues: CASSLEGAWETQYF.